This is a list of T cell receptor beta chains from one sample in a study of blood T cell repertoires in COVID-19. The data were produced by immunoSEQ multiplex PCR, yet TCRdb's version contains in-frame clones alone and is incomplete. Among some 270,000 clones listed, more than 65% were seen once. Source material: PBMCs or T cells enriched from blood (not recorded which). Receptor source: a middle-aged man who had recovered from COVID-19. Each CDR3 is given with its conserved first and last residue. A D gene is named only where the DNA matches it firmly. The listing skips clone size in some rows; elsewhere it reads once, few, many or a size class.

>NA|NA|TRBJ1-5|TRBV30
CAWSVRVGQPQHF
TGTGCCTGGAGTGTACGGGTGGGTCAGCCCCAGCATTTT
>once|TRBD1|TRBJ1-3|TRBV10-2
CASSGPGQGISGNTIYF
TGCGCCAGCAGTGGGCCGGGACAGGGGATAAGTGGAAACACCATATATTTT
>NA|NA|TRBJ2-1|TRBV27
CASSPTGTNYNEQFF
TGTGCCAGCAGTCCCACCGGGACAAACTACAATGAGCAGTTCTTC
>NA|NA|TRBJ1-1|TRBV5-4
CASSLSRNTEAFF
TGTGCCAGCAGCTTGTCTCGGAACACTGAAGCTTTCTTT
>NA|TRBD1|TRBJ1-5|TRBV7-9
CASSLGQGVAQPQHF
TGTGCCAGCAGCTTAGGACAGGGGGTGGCTCAGCCCCAGCATTTT
>NA|NA|TRBJ2-1|TRBV5-1
CASSLGQEYNEQFF
TGCGCCAGCAGCTTGGGACAGGAATACAATGAGCAGTTCTTC
>NA|NA|TRBJ2-7|TRBV5-1
CASSLGGVNHEQYF
TGCGCCAGCAGCTTAGGGGGGGTCAACCACGAGCAGTACTTC
>NA|NA|TRBJ1-1|TRBV7-6
CASSLEVQGLTEAFF
TGTGCCAGCAGCTTAGAGGTTCAGGGGCTGACTGAAGCTTTCTTT
>once|TRBD1|TRBJ2-3|TRBV6-4
CASSLDRGDTQYF
TGTGCCAGCAGTCTCGACAGGGGAGATACGCAGTATTTT
>once|NA|TRBJ1-3|TRBV5-6
CASSDLGAGGNTIYF
TGTGCCAGCAGCGACCTGGGGGCAGGGGGAAACACCATATATTTT
>NA|NA|TRBJ2-3|TRBV6-5
CASSYAYGEDTQYF
TGTGCCAGCAGTTACGCCTACGGGGAAGATACGCAGTATTTT
>NA|NA|TRBJ2-7|TRBV18
CASSSPDRADNEQYF
TGTGCCAGCTCATCCCCGGACAGAGCCGATAACGAGCAGTACTTC
>NA|TRBD2|TRBJ2-1|TRBV11-3
CASSFNRTSGKGNEQFF
TGTGCCAGCAGCTTTAACCGGACTAGCGGGAAGGGTAATGAGCAGTTCTTC
>few|TRBD1|TRBJ1-2|TRBV30
CASTRDRGDFFYGYTF
TGTGCCTCCACCCGGGACAGGGGGGACTTTTTCTATGGCTACACCTTC
>NA|NA|TRBJ1-5|TRBV18
CASSPSGNQPQHF
TGTGCCAGCTCACCGAGCGGCAATCAGCCCCAGCATTTT
>few|NA|TRBJ1-2|TRBV28
CATGSNYGYTF
TGTGCCACAGGCTCTAACTATGGCTACACCTTC
>NA|TRBD2|TRBJ2-1|TRBV11-2
CASSLGLAEYNEQFF
TGTGCCAGCAGCTTGGGACTAGCGGAATACAATGAGCAGTTCTTC
>NA|NA|TRBJ2-1|TRBV19
CASSIEGRGAHEQFF
TGTGCCAGTAGTATTGAGGGCAGGGGCGCCCATGAGCAGTTCTTC
>NA|TRBD1|TRBJ2-7|TRBV11-2
CASSLTTGAFTYEQYF
TGTGCCAGCAGTTTGACTACAGGGGCTTTTACCTACGAGCAGTACTTC
>NA|NA|TRBJ1-1|TRBV24-1
CATSDEGNTEAFF
TGTGCCACCAGTGATGAGGGGAACACTGAAGCTTTCTTT
>NA|TRBD1|TRBJ1-2|TRBV3-1/TRBV3-2
CASSPSPGTGGGYTF
TGTGCCAGCAGCCCCTCACCGGGGACAGGGGGCGGCTACACCTTC
>NA|TRBD1|TRBJ2-7|TRBV28
CASTRTGQVSYEQYF
TGTGCCAGCACAAGAACGGGACAGGTCTCCTACGAGCAGTACTTC
>NA|NA|TRBJ1-5|TRBV5-5
CASGRGSNQPQHF
TGTGCCTCCGGGAGAGGAAGCAATCAGCCCCAGCATTTT
>NA|TRBD2|TRBJ2-7|TRBV10-3
CAISELESLAVISYEQYF
TGTGCCATCAGTGAGCTCGAATCGCTAGCGGTAATCTCCTACGAGCAGTACTTC
>NA|NA|TRBJ1-2|TRBV5-1
CASSLIHSYGYTF
TGCGCCAGCAGCTTAATTCACTCCTATGGCTACACCTTC
>few|NA|TRBJ2-2|TRBV6-2/TRBV6-3
CASSYSAIAELFF
TGTGCCAGCAGTTACTCTGCTATTGCGGAGCTGTTTTTT
>NA|TRBD2|TRBJ2-3|TRBV6-1
CASSGGGSGRLGDTQYF
TGTGCCAGCAGTGGGGGCGGGAGCGGGAGGTTAGGAGATACGCAGTATTTT
>NA|NA|TRBJ1-6|TRBV6-1
CASSERGGRVSSPLHF
TGTGCCAGCAGTGAAAGAGGAGGGAGAGTAAGTTCACCCCTCCACTTT
>NA|NA|TRBJ1-1|TRBV11-3
CASSLWGGGDSEAFF
TGTGCCAGCAGCTTATGGGGTGGTGGGGACTCTGAAGCTTTCTTT
>NA|NA|TRBJ1-2|TRBV2
CASSEELSAWYGYTF
TGTGCCAGCAGTGAAGAGTTGAGTGCCTGGTATGGCTACACCTTC
>NA|NA|TRBJ1-3|TRBV2
CASSLGASGEAGNTIYF
TGTGCCAGCAGTCTTGGGGCTTCAGGGGAAGCAGGAAACACCATATATTTT
>NA|NA|TRBJ1-4|TRBV28
CASSYREYGNEKLFF
TGTGCCAGCAGTTACAGGGAGTACGGGAATGAAAAACTGTTTTTT
>NA|NA|TRBJ2-3|TRBV18
CASSPSSTDTQYF
TGTGCCAGCTCACCATCTAGCACAGATACGCAGTATTTT
>once|TRBD2|TRBJ2-2|TRBV12-3/TRBV12-4
CASSLRGAGELFF
TGTGCCAGCAGTTTACGGGGGGCCGGGGAGCTGTTTTTT
>NA|TRBD2|TRBJ2-1|TRBV6-2/TRBV6-3
CASSFRTSGRDEQFF
TGTGCCAGCAGTTTCCGGACTAGCGGGAGGGATGAGCAGTTCTTC
>once|NA|TRBJ1-1|TRBV7-2
CASSLVGSVGDEAFF
TGTGCCAGCAGCTTAGTCGGCTCGGTCGGGGATGAAGCTTTCTTT
>NA|NA|TRBJ2-7|TRBV6-5
CASMTSRSYEQYF
TGTGCCAGCATGACTAGTAGGTCCTACGAGCAGTACTTC
>NA|NA|TRBJ1-4|TRBV7-9
CASSLADMGEEKLFF
TGTGCCAGCAGCTTAGCCGACATGGGAGAAGAAAAACTGTTTTTT
>few|NA|TRBJ1-1|TRBV12-3/TRBV12-4
CASSQTQNTEAFF
TGTGCCAGCAGTCAGACACAGAACACTGAAGCTTTCTTT
>NA|NA|TRBJ2-7|TRBV7-9
CASTWSLPYEQYF
TGTGCCAGCACCTGGAGTCTACCATACGAGCAGTACTTC
>once|NA|TRBJ1-4|TRBV7-9
CASSFGGAWEKLFF
TGTGCCAGCAGCTTTGGGGGGGCGTGGGAAAAACTGTTTTTT
>NA|NA|TRBJ2-1|TRBV5-1
CASSRIAGPEQFF
TGCGCCAGCAGCCGAATCGCGGGACCTGAGCAGTTCTTC
>NA|TRBD1|TRBJ2-5|TRBV10-3
CATGTGKETQYF
TGTGCCACCGGGACAGGTAAAGAGACCCAGTACTTC
>NA|NA|TRBJ2-2|TRBV7-9
CASSLLGRDGELFF
TGTGCCAGCAGCTTGCTCGGACGGGACGGGGAGCTGTTTTTT